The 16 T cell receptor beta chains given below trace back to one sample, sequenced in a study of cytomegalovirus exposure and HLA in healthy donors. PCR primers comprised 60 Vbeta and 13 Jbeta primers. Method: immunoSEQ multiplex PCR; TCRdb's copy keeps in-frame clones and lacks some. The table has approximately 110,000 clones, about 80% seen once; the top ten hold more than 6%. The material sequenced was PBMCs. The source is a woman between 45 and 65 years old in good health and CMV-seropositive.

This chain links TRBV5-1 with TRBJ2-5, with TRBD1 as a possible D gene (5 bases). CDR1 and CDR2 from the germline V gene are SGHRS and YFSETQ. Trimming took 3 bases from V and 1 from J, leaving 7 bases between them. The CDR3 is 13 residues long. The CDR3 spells CASSYRSQETQYF. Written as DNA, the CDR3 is TGCGCCAGCAGCTACAGGAGCCAAGAGACCCAGTACTTC.

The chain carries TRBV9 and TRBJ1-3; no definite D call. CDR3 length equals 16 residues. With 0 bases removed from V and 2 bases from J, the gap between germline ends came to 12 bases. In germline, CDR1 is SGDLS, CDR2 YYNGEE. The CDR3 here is CASSVEPLGAGNTIYF. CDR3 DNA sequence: TGTGCCAGCAGCGTAGAGCCCCTCGGGGCTGGAAACACCATATATTTT.

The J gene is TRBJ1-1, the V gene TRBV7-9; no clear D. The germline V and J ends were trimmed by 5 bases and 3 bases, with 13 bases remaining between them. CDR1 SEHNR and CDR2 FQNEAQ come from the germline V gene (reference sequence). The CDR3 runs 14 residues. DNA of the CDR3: TGTGCCAGCAGCCCCCGAGGCACCTACACTGAAGCTTTCTTT. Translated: CASSPRGTYTEAFF.

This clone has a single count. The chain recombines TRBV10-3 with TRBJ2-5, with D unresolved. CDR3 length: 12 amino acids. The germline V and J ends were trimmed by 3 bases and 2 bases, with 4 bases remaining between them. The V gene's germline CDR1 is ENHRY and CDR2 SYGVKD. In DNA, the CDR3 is TGTGCCATCAGTGATAATCAAGAGACCCAGTACTTC. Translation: CAISDNQETQYF.

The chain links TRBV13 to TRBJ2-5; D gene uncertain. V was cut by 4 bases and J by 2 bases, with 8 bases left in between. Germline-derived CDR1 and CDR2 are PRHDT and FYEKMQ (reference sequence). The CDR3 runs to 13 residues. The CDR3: CASSYSRQETQYF. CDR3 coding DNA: TGTGCCAGCAGCTACTCAAGACAAGAGACCCAGTACTTC.

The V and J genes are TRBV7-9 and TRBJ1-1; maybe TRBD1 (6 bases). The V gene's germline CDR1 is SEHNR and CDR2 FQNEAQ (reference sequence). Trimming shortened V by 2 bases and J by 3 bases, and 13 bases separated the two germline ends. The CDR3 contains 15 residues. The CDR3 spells CASSLLTGRDTEAFF. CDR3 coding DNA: TGTGCCAGCAGCTTACTTACAGGGAGGGACACTGAAGCTTTCTTT. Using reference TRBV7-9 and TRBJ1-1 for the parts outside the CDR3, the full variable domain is DTGVSQNPRHKITKRGQNVTFRCDPISEHNRLYWYRQTLGQGPEFLTYFQNEAQLEKSRLLSDRFSAERPKGSFSTLEIQRTEQGDSAMYLCASSLLTGRDTEAFFGQGTRLTVV.

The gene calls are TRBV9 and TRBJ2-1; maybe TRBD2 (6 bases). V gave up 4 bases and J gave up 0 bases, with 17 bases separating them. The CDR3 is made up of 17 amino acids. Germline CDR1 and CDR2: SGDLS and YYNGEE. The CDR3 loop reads CASSPGTVPSSYNEQFF. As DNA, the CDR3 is TGTGCCAGCAGCCCTGGGACTGTCCCAAGCTCCTACAATGAGCAGTTCTTC.

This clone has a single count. CDR3 amino acids: CASSLDRDHEQYF. The CDR3 DNA sequence: TGTGCCAGCTCACTCGACAGGGACCACGAGCAGTACTTC. The chain employs TRBV18 and TRBJ2-7, with 7 bases fitting TRBD1. CDR3 length: 13 residues. With 4 bases clipped from V and 5 bases from J, the junction kept 5 bases outside the gene matches. Per germline, CDR1 KGHSH and CDR2 LQKENI.

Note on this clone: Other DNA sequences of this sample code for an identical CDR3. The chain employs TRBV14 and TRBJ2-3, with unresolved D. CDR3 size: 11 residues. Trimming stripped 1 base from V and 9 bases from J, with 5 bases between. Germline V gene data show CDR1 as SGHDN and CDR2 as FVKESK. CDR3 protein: CASSQGPTQYF. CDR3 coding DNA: TGTGCCAGCAGCCAAGGGCCAACGCAGTATTTT.

The CDR3 DNA reads as TGTGCCAGCTCACCTGGTGGAGGGGTACCCTACGAGCAGTACTTC. Its protein product is CASSPGGGVPYEQYF. J is TRBJ2-7 and V is TRBV18, with a tentative D call TRBD2 (6 bases). CDR1 KGHSH and CDR2 LQKENI come from the germline V gene. The CDR3 contains 15 residues. Trimming took 3 bases from V and 2 from J, leaving 14 bases between them.

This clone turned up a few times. The CDR3, as DNA: TGTGCCAGCAGCGTAGACGGGAGAGGCACAGATACGCAGTATTTT. Encoded protein: CASSVDGRGTDTQYF. The genes are TRBV9 and TRBJ2-3, with D maybe TRBD2 (6 bases). CDR1 and CDR2 (germline): SGDLS, YYNGEE. The CDR3 sequence is 15 residues long. Deletions cut 0 bases from V and 1 base from J, with 9 bases between.

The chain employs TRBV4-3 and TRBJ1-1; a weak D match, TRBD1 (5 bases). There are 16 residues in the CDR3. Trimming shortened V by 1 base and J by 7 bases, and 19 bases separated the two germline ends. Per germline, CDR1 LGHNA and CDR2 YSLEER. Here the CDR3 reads CASSQGTGETTGEAFF. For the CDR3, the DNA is TGCGCCAGCAGCCAAGGGACGGGAGAGACAACAGGTGAAGCTTTCTTT.

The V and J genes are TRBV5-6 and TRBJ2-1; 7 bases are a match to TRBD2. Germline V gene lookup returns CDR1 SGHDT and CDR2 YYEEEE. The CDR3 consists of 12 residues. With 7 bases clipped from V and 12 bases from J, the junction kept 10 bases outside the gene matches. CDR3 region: CASLAWGGGQFF. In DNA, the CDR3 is TGTGCCAGCCTCGCTTGGGGGGGAGGGCAGTTCTTC.

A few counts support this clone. The CDR3 coding sequence is TGTGCCAGCAGCGTAGGGACAGGGTCGATTCAAGAGACCCAGTACTTC. It encodes CASSVGTGSIQETQYF. This sequence joins TRBV9 and TRBJ2-5; 8 positions match TRBD1. The CDR3 extends over 16 amino acids. Germline V gene data show CDR1 as SGDLS and CDR2 as YYNGEE. The junction had 6 bases not matched to a gene; V was cut back by 0 bases and J by 2 bases.

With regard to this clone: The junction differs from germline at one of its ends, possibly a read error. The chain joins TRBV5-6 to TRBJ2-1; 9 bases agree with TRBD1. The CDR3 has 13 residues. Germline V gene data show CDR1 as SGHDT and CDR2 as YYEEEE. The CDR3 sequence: CASSSLKDRGSLF. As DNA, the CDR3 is TGTGCCAGCAGCTCCTTGAAGGACAGGGGATCGCTCTTC.

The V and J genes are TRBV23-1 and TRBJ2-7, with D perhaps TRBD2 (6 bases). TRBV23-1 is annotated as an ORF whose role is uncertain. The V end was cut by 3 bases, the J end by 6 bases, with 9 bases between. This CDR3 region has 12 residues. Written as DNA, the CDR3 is TGCGCCAGCAGTCAGCGGGGAATCGAGCAGTACTTC. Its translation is CASSQRGIEQYF.